The T cell receptor (beta chain) under discussion was sequenced for a study of blood T cell repertoires in COVID-19. Looking at the study overall: T cells, B-cell-depleted T cells, or PBMCs provided the cDNA or gDNA that served as material.

Data came from immunoSEQ multiplex PCR; TCRdb stores just in-frame clones and leaves some out. The sample holds roughly 220,000 clones; approximately 82% are singletons and the top ten take over 12%. This CDR3 is 14 amino acids long. V dropped 4 bases and J dropped 0 bases, with 7 bases sitting between them. The germline V gene encodes CDR1 LGHDT and CDR2 YNNKEL (reference sequence). The sequencing sample was made of PBMCs or T cells enriched from blood (not recorded which). The clonotype originates from a middle-aged man who had recovered from COVID-19. The rearrangement joins TRBV3-1 (or the pseudogene TRBV3-2) to TRBJ2-1; no firm D call. In DNA form, the CDR3 reads TGTGCCAGCAGCCTCTTCAGCTCCTACAATGAGCAGTTCTTC. Protein sequence: CASSLFSSYNEQFF.